The 2 T cell receptor beta chains given below trace back to one sample, sequenced in a study of cytomegalovirus exposure and HLA in healthy donors. PCR employed 60 Vbeta and 13 Jbeta primers. Clones were read by immunoSEQ multiplex PCR, and TCRdb kept only the in-frame ones, dropping some. The table lists about 140,000 clones, 66% of them singletons. Sequencing used PBMCs. The receptor source for this set is a woman aged 60-75 years in good health and CMV-seronegative.

This clone was detected only a few times. The V call is TRBV6-6, the J call TRBJ2-7, with D possibly being TRBD2 (5 bases). With 5 bases removed from V and 6 bases from J, the gap between germline ends came to 8 bases. The germline V gene encodes CDR1 MNHNY and CDR2 SVGAGI (reference sequence). This CDR3 is 11 amino acids long. The DNA of the CDR3 is TGTGCCAGCAGTACGGAGGCCGAGCAGTACTTC. Translating gives CASSTEAEQYF.

The chain is built from TRBV7-2 and TRBJ1-3, with TRBD1 matching over 8 bases. The CDR3 is 16 amino acids. J was trimmed by 4 bases and V by 1 base; bases with no gene match: 6. CDR1 is SGHTA and CDR2 is FQGNSA in the germline V gene. The CDR3 DNA is TGTGCCAGCAGCTTAGTCGCACAGGGGGGCGGAAACACCATATATTTT. As protein: CASSLVAQGGGNTIYF.